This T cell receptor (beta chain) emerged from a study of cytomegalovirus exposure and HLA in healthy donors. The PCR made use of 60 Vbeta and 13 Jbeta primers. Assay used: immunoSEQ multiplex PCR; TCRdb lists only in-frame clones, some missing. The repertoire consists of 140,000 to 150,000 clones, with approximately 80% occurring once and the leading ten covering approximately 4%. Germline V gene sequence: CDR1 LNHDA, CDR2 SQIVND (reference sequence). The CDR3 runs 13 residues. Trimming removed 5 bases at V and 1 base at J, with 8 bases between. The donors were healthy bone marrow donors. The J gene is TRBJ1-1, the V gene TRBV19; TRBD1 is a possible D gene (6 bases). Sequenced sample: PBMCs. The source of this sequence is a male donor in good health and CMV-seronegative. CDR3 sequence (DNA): TGTGCCAGTAGTTGGGGGCAGAACACTGAAGCTTTCTTT. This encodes CASSWGQNTEAFF. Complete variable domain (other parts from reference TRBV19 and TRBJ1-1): DGGITQSPKYLFRKEGQNVTLSCEQNLNHDAMYWYRQDPGQGLRLIYYSQIVNDFQKGDIAEGYSVSREKKESFPLTVTSAQKNPTAFYLCASSWGQNTEAFFGQGTRLTVV.